This TCR beta chain was recorded in a study of T cells after yellow fever vaccination. Study-wide results and limits: Subsequent to the booster, the majority of primary-vaccination clones reappeared (roughly 97% CD4, 88% CD8). Weaker overall, the secondary response nonetheless peaked faster (day 5 versus 15).

The table lists this clonotype with many counts. What it binds is not known. TCRdb redid the calling of the 5' RACE reads with MiXCR, one entry per CDR3 protein. The sample carries hundreds of thousands of distinct CDR3 sequences, roughly 4% recorded once. V shed 0 bases, J shed 4 bases, and the junction held 6 bases outside the gene matches. The CDR3 loop spans 15 amino acids. Germline CDR1 is DFQATT and CDR2 is SNEGSKA (reference sequence). The chain employs TRBV20-1 and TRBJ2-5, with 9 bases aligning to TRBD2. The receptor was isolated from a man between 18 and 29 years old who received the YFV17D yellow fever vaccine. The sequences come from PBMCs, collected on the day of the yellow fever booster vaccination. CDR3 nucleotide sequence: TGCAGTGCTAGAGATCCGGCGGGGGGGACAGAGACCCAGTACTTC. Protein sequence: CSARDPAGGTETQYF.